The 10 T cell receptor beta chains reported below all come from one sample, sequenced in a study of regulatory T cells in long-lasting Graves disease. With iRepertoire HTBI primers and Arm-PCR of CDR3 regions, TCR beta libraries were built. TCRdb passed the multiplex PCR reads through MiXCR, listing each CDR3 protein once. The table has about 420,000 distinct CDR3 sequences, 15% to 20% seen once. The sample's time point: newly diagnosed GD, antithyroid drugs for less than 3 months. Generation of the TCR library employed RNA extracted from PBMCs. The same sample was also studied in work on T cells in Graves' hyperthyroidism and ophthalmopathy.

The sequencing used peripheral blood mononuclear cells (PBMCs), collected at new diagnosis, from a patient treated with antithyroid drugs. These receptors were collected from a woman younger than 30 with Graves disease.

This clonotype was recorded many times. The rearrangement links TRBV12-3 or TRBV12-4 to TRBJ1-5, with D unclear. This CDR3 comprises 14 residues. Trimming took off 3 bases at V and 1 base at J, with 7 bases between the two ends. CDR3 protein: CASSFDWSNQPQHF. The CDR3 nucleotides are TGTGCCAGCAGTTTTGACTGGAGCAATCAGCCCCAGCATTTT.

This clonotype was seen ten or more times. The chain has TRBV12-3 or TRBV12-4 and TRBJ1-1; D call uncertain. The CDR3 runs 14 residues. Trimming cost V 6 bases and J 1 base, with 12 bases left between them. The CDR3 sequence: CASSFRTGNTEAFF. The CDR3 DNA is TGTGCCAGCAGCTTTCGGACGGGGAACACTGAAGCTTTCTTT.

The CDR3: CASRSAPETQYF. Written as DNA, the CDR3 is TGTGCCAGCAGATCAGCTCCCGAGACCCAGTACTTC. V and J are TRBV28 and TRBJ2-1; D not certain. The J call may be incorrect, as the DNA end agrees better with TRBJ2-5. Per germline, CDR1 MDHEN and CDR2 SYDVKM. CDR3 length: 12 residues.

CDR3 nucleotides: TGTGCCAGCAGCTCTAGACTTAATGAAAAACTGTTTTTT. This sequence encodes CASSSRLNEKLFF. The rearrangement links TRBV7-6 to TRBJ1-4; no firm D call. Trimming removed 4 bases at V and 4 bases at J, with 7 bases between. From germline, CDR1 is SGHVS and CDR2 FNYEAQ. The CDR3 sequence is 13 residues long.

This clonotype was picked up many times. V gene TRBV20-1 combines with J gene TRBJ2-7; D not certain. This CDR3 spans 13 amino acids. With 2 bases removed from V and 5 bases from J, the gap between germline ends came to 13 bases. Germline V gene lookup returns CDR1 DFQATT and CDR2 SNEGSKA (reference sequence). The CDR3 DNA reads TGCAGTGCTAGACTGCTATACGAGCACGAGCAGTACTTC. The encoded protein is CSARLLYEHEQYF.

This clonotype was seen only a few times. CDR3 DNA: TGTGCCAGCAGCGCTCGGGGGGGTTCTGGAGCAGATACGCAGTATTTT. Translated, it gives CASSARGGSGADTQYF. The V call is TRBV9, the J call TRBJ2-3; 8 bases align to TRBD2. This CDR3 is built from 16 residues. V shed 3 bases, J shed 4 bases, and the junction held 10 bases outside the gene matches. Germline CDR1 reads SGDLS; CDR2 reads YYNGEE.

The table lists this clonotype with many counts. The rearrangement links TRBV5-1 to TRBJ2-7; TRBD2 is a possible D gene (6 bases). Germline V gives CDR1 SGHRS, CDR2 YFSETQ. The V and J ends lost 2 bases and 2 bases respectively, with 11 bases between them. CDR3 length: 14 residues. CDR3 sequence (DNA): TGCGCCAGCAGCTTAGGAGGGGCCCCCTACGAGCAGTACTTC. Translating it yields CASSLGGAPYEQYF. Full variable domain (remainder filled in from reference TRBV5-1 and TRBJ2-7): KAGVTQTPRYLIKTRGQQVTLSCSPISGHRSVSWYQQTPGQGLQFLFEYFSETQRNKGNFPGRFSGRQFSNSRSEMNVSTLELGDSALYLCASSLGGAPYEQYFGPGTRLTVT.

Many counts were recorded for this clonotype. This sequence joins TRBV28 and TRBJ2-7; D unresolved. Per germline, CDR1 MDHEN and CDR2 SYDVKM. Trimming stripped 6 bases from V and 3 bases from J, with 15 bases between. CDR3 length: 14 amino acids. The CDR3 region is CASSKKTKDYEQYF. CDR3 coding DNA: TGTGCCAGCAGCAAAAAGACAAAAGACTACGAGCAGTACTTC.

As to this clonotype: This may arise from a read error, as a much more abundant clone is one base away. Lacking the conserved final phenylalanine or tryptophan, this CDR3 likely reflects a read error. The V gene is TRBV12-3 or TRBV12-4, the J gene TRBJ1-1; D may be TRBD1 (6 bases). Trimming pared 2 bases from V and 0 bases from J, leaving 10 bases between. The CDR3 is made up of 15 amino acids. CDR3 sequence (DNA): TGTGCCAGCAGTTTACAGGGGACGATGAACACTGAAGCTTTCCTT. Encoded protein: CASSLQGTMNTEAFL.

The sample holds a few counts of this clonotype. J is TRBJ2-2 and V is TRBV28, with 13 nucleotides matching TRBD2. The CDR3 loop spans 20 amino acids. Germline values: CDR1 MDHEN, CDR2 SYDVKM. Trimming cost V 4 bases and J 5 bases; bases outside gene matches: 16. CDR3 amino acids: CASSWGWGLAGRRTTGELFF. The CDR3 nucleotides read TGTGCCAGCAGTTGGGGTTGGGGACTAGCGGGACGCCGAACTACCGGGGAGCTGTTTTTT.